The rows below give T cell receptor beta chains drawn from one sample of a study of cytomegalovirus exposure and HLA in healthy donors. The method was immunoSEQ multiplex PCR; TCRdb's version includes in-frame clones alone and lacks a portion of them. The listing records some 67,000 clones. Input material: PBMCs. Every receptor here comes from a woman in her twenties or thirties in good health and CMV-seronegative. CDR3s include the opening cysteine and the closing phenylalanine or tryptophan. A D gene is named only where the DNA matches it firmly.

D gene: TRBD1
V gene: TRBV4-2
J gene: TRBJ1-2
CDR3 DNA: TGTGCCAGCAGCGCCAGGACAGGGGAGAACTATGGCTACACCTTC
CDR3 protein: CASSARTGENYGYTF

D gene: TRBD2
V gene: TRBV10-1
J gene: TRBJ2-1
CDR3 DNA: TGCGCCAGCAGTGACCCCGGGACTAGCGGCGACAATGAGCAGTTCTTC
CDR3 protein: CASSDPGTSGDNEQFF

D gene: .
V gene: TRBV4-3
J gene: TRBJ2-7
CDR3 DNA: TGCGCCAGCAGCCAAGAAAACAGGGTGGGGGCCTACGAGCAGTACTTC
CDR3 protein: CASSQENRVGAYEQYF

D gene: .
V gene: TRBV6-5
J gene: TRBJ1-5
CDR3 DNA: TGTGCCAGCAGCCCCTTTCGGGGAGACAATCAGCCCCAGCATTTT
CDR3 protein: CASSPFRGDNQPQHF

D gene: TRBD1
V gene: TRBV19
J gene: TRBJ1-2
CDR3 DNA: TGTGCCAGTAGTATAGACGAGGGGGCCTATGGCTACACCTTC
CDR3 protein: CASSIDEGAYGYTF

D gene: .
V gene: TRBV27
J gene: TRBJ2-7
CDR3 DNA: TGTGCCAGCAGTTCCTCCGCGGGCTACGAGCAGTACTTC
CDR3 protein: CASSSSAGYEQYF

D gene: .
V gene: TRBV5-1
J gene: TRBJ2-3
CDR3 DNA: TGCGCCAGCAGCCTGAGGTCGCTTCCGGATACGCAGTATTTT
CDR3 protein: CASSLRSLPDTQYF

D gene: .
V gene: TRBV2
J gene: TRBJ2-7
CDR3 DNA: TGTGCCAGCAGTGAACTATGGGGACTTTTACCTTACGAGCAGTACTTC
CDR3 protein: CASSELWGLLPYEQYF

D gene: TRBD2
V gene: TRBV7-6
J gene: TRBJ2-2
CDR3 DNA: TGTGCCAGCAGCCCCCGGGGGAGCGGGGGAACCGGGGAGCTGTTTTTT
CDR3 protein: CASSPRGSGGTGELFF

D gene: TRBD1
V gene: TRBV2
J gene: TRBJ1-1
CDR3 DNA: TGTGCCAGCAGAGAGGAGACAGGGGACACTGAAGCTTTCTTT
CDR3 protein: CASREETGDTEAFF

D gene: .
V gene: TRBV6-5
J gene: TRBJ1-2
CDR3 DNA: TGTGCCAGCAGTTACCTGAGCTGGTCCAGGGATGGCTACACCTTC
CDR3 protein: CASSYLSWSRDGYTF

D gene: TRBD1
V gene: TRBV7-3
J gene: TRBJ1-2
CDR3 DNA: TGTGCCAGCAGCCCTACAGGGGGCCTCCTCTATGGCTACACCTTC
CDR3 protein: CASSPTGGLLYGYTF

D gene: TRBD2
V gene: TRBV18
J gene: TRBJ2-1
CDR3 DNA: TGTGCCAGCTCACCACCCCTAGCGGGAGGCCCCGACAATGAGCAGTTCTTC
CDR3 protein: CASSPPLAGGPDNEQFF

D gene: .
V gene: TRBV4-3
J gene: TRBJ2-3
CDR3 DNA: TGCGCCAGCAGCCAAGCAGGGGCGGCAGATACGCAGTATTTT
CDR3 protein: CASSQAGAADTQYF

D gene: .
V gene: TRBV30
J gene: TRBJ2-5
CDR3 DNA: TGTGCCTGGAATACAGGCCAAGAGACCCAGTACTTC
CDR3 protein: CAWNTGQETQYF

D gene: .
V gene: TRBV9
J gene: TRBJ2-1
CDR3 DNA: TGTGCCAGCAGCGTAGGTGGGGCCGCCTACAATGAGCAGTTCTTC
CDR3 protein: CASSVGGAAYNEQFF

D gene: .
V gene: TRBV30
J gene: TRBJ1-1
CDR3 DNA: TGTGCCTGGAGTGGGGGACTACTTACTGAAGATTTCTTT
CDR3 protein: CAWSGGLLTEDFF

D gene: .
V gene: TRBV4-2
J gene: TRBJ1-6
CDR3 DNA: TGTGCCAGCAGCCAAAAAACTCAGGGAGGTCCCCTCCACTTT
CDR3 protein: CASSQKTQGGPLHF

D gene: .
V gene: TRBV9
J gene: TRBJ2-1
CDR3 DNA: TGTGCCAGCAGCGTAGAACAGGGCTACAATGAGCAGTTCTTC
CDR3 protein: CASSVEQGYNEQFF

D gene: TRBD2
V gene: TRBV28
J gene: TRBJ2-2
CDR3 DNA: TGTGCCAGCTGGGCCCGTTTGGGGGGGACGAACACCGGGGAGCTGTTTTTT
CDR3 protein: CASWARLGGTNTGELFF

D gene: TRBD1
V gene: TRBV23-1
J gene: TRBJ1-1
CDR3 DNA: TGCGCCAGCGGAAGGGACAGGGCTTTTGAAGCTTTCTTT
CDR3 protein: CASGRDRAFEAFF

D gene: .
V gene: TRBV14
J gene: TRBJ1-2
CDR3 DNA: TGTGCCAGCAGCCCTGGAGGGTATGGCTACACCTTC
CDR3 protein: CASSPGGYGYTF

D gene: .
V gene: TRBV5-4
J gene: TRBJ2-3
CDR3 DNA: TGTGCCAGCAGCTTGGGGCGCACAGATACGCAGTATTTT
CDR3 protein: CASSLGRTDTQYF